This is a list of T cell receptor beta chains from one sample in a study of shared clonotypes between healthy human individuals. Method: immunoSEQ multiplex PCR; TCRdb's copy keeps in-frame clones and lacks some. The repertoire includes about 480,000 clones, almost 80% of them detected once, and around 13% sits in the top ten. What was sequenced was PBMCs. These receptors came from a woman in her thirties or forties in good health. Some clones in this sample may be carry-over from other donors' samples. The conserved cysteine and the conserved F or W are not part of the CDR3 here.

>TRBJ2-5|TRBV19|11
ASSIGGQETQY
>TRBJ2-7|TRBV5-1|11
ASSNDRAYEQY
>TRBJ2-7|TRBV19|12
ASSIVQGPYEQY
>TRBJ2-1|TRBV9|10
ASSDRGNEQF
>TRBJ1-3|TRBV29-1|13
SVEDGSISGNTIY
>TRBJ2-7|TRBV2|13
ASSGDRLSSYEQY
>TRBJ1-1|TRBV4-1|14
ASSQPVRAGRTEAF
>TRBJ1-1|TRBV5-1|12
ASSFGGGDTEAF
>TRBJ2-1|TRBV25-1|12
ASQRTGADNEQF
>TRBJ2-3|TRBV5-1|15
ASSLAATSDSTDTQY